Shown below are 12 T cell receptor beta chains from a single sample sequenced in a study of shared clonotypes between healthy human individuals. The data were produced by immunoSEQ multiplex PCR, yet TCRdb's version contains in-frame clones alone and is incomplete. Among under 850,000 clones listed, 72% were seen once. Sequenced input: memory CD4+ T cells sorted from blood. Subset noted: CD45RA-negative fraction. All receptors derive from a woman aged 25 to 39 in good health.

CDR3 sequence: CASSFYGLNTEAFF. The CDR3, as DNA: TGTGCCAGCAGCTTTTACGGTTTGAACACTGAAGCTTTCTTT. This chain uses TRBV7-2 with TRBJ1-1; D gene unclear. Germline CDR1 is SGHTA and CDR2 is FQGNSA. The CDR3 runs 14 residues. The V and J ends lost 3 bases and 0 bases respectively, with 8 bases between them.

The rearrangement uses TRBV4-1 and TRBJ2-1, with 7 positions matching TRBD2. V was clipped by 2 bases and J by 9 bases; unmatched bases: 10. The CDR3 spans 15 residues. The germline V gene encodes CDR1 MGHRA and CDR2 YSYEKL. CDR3 sequence (DNA): TGCGCCAGCAGCCAATTCCTCGCGGGAGCATTTGAGCAGTTCTTC. Translating gives CASSQFLAGAFEQFF.

The V call is TRBV2, the J call TRBJ2-7; D may match TRBD1 or TRBD2 (6 bases each). Trimming stripped 6 bases from V and 0 bases from J, with 12 bases between. Germline assignment: CDR1 SNHLY and CDR2 FYNNEI. This CDR3 comprises 14 residues. DNA for the CDR3: TGTGCCAGCAGGCGGGACATAAGCTCCTACGAGCAGTACTTC. Protein sequence: CASRRDISSYEQYF. Using reference TRBV2 and TRBJ2-7 for the parts outside the CDR3, the full variable domain is EPEVTQTPSHQVTQMGQEVILRCVPISNHLYFYWYRQILGQKVEFLVSFYNNEISEKSEIFDDQFSVERPDGSNFTLKIRSTKLEDSAMYFCASRRDISSYEQYFGPGTRLTVT.

The chain couples TRBV4-2 to TRBJ2-2; TRBD2 is a possible D gene (7 bases). The V gene's germline CDR1 is LGHNA and CDR2 YNFKEQ. V dropped 3 bases and J dropped 4 bases, with 12 bases sitting between them. There are 15 residues in the CDR3. The CDR3 DNA sequence: TGTGCCAGCAGCCATCTGGGAGGGGGCACCGGGGAGCTGTTTTTT. Translated, it gives CASSHLGGGTGELFF.

The chain is built from TRBV15 and TRBJ2-7; D might be TRBD2 (6 bases). This CDR3 comprises 17 residues. Per the germline V gene, CDR1 is LNHNV and CDR2 is YYDKDF (reference sequence). Trimming stripped 0 bases from V and 4 bases from J, with 19 bases between. The CDR3 DNA reads TGTGCCACCAGCAGAGATTCAGTGGTGGGACTGCAATACGAGCAGTACTTC. Protein: CATSRDSVVGLQYEQYF.

V is TRBV14 and J is TRBJ2-7; 10 positions match TRBD1. The ends lost 7 bases at V and 5 bases at J; junction bases unmatched: 11. The CDR3 extends over 15 amino acids. Germline values: CDR1 SGHDN, CDR2 FVKESK. DNA for the CDR3: TGTGCCAGCACCATAAGGGGGACAGGGGCACACGAGCAGTACTTC. Amino acid sequence: CASTIRGTGAHEQYF.

V is TRBV7-8 and J is TRBJ2-3, with 7 bases identical to TRBD2. V dropped 3 bases and J dropped 1; count of bases not matched to a gene: 7. The CDR3 loop spans 16 amino acids. CDR1 SGHVS and CDR2 FQNEAQ come from the germline V gene. The CDR3 region has the DNA TGTGCCAGCAGCTTTCCTACTAGCGCCGGCACAGATACGCAGTATTTT. Its protein product is CASSFPTSAGTDTQYF. The full variable domain, completed using reference TRBV7-8 and TRBJ2-3, is GAGVSQSPRYKVAKRGQDVALRCDPISGHVSLFWYQQALGQGPEFLTYFQNEAQLDKSGLPSDRFFAERPEGSVSTLKIQRTQQEDSAVYLCASSFPTSAGTDTQYFGPGTRLTVL.

The chain employs TRBV19 and TRBJ1-1, with a possible D match to TRBD1 (6 bases). Looked up from germline, CDR1 is LNHDA and CDR2 is SQIVND (reference sequence). Trimming shortened V by 4 bases and J by 1 base, and 10 bases separated the two germline ends. CDR3 length equals 14 residues. CDR3 DNA: TGTGCCAGTAGTAGGGGACATCGGAACACTGAAGCTTTCTTT. It translates to CASSRGHRNTEAFF.

CDR3 in amino acids: CASSSTASRGTGELFF. CDR3 in DNA: TGCGCCAGCAGCTCGACAGCGTCCCGGGGCACCGGGGAGCTGTTTTTT. The V call is TRBV5-1, the J call TRBJ2-2; D could derive from TRBD1 or TRBD2 (5 bases each). The germline V gene encodes CDR1 SGHRS and CDR2 YFSETQ. This CDR3 contains 16 residues. Trimming cost V 3 bases and J 4 bases, with 16 bases left between them.

The chain links TRBV5-1 to TRBJ1-1, with 8 bases lining up with TRBD1. The CDR3 runs 15 residues. Germline CDR1 and CDR2: SGHRS and YFSETQ. V trimming: 1 base; J trimming: 5 bases; junction bases outside the gene matches: 7. The CDR3 spells CASSLRTGSGTEAFF. CDR3 DNA: TGCGCCAGCAGCTTGCGGACAGGGTCCGGAACTGAAGCTTTCTTT.

This sequence joins TRBV4-1 and TRBJ1-4; 9 nucleotides match TRBD1. The CDR3 is 18 amino acids. Per the germline V gene, CDR1 is MGHRA and CDR2 is YSYEKL. Losses at the gene ends were 0 bases for V and 7 bases for J; bases not matched to a gene: 12. This CDR3 is CASSQDPGQGPRGEKLFF. The CDR3 DNA reads as TGCGCCAGCAGCCAAGATCCGGGACAGGGACCGCGGGGTGAAAAACTGTTTTTT.

The rearrangement joins TRBV5-4 to TRBJ1-1; D perhaps matches TRBD1 (6 bases). The CDR3 spans 14 residues. In germline, CDR1 is SGHNT, CDR2 YYREEE (reference sequence). Deletions cut 2 bases from V and 6 bases from J, with 14 bases between. The CDR3 spells CASSLGQSLPEAFF. The CDR3 bases are TGTGCCAGCAGCTTAGGACAGTCACTACCTGAAGCTTTCTTT.